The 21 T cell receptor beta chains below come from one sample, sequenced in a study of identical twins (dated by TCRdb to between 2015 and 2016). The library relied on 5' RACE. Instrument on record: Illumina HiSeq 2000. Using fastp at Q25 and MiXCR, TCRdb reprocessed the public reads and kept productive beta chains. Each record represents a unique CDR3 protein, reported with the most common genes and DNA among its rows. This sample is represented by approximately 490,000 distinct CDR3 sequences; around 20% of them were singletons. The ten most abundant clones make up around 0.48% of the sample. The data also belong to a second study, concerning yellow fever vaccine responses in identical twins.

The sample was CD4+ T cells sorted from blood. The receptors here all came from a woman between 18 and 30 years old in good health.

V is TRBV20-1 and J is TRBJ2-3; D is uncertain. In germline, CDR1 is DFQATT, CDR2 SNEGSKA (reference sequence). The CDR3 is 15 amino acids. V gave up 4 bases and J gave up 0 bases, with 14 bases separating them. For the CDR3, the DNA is TGCAGTGCTACACATACGAGAGATAGCACAGATACGCAGTATTTT. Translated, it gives CSATHTRDSTDTQYF.

CDR3 nucleotides: TGTGCCAGCAGCCGAGAACTAGCGGGGGGGCAGGCGACCGGGGAGCTGTTTTTT. It translates to CASSRELAGGQATGELFF. J is TRBJ2-2 and V is TRBV4-2; 13 bases align to TRBD2. Per the germline V gene, CDR1 is LGHNA and CDR2 is YNFKEQ. The CDR3 is 18 residues long. V was pared by 4 bases and J by 5 bases, with 10 bases of the junction left unmatched.

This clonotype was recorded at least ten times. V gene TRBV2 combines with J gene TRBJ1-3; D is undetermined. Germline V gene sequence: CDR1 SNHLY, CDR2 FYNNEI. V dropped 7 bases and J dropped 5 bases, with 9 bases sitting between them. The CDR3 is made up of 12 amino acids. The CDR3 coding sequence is TGTGCCAGCAATGCGTTCAGAAACACCATATATTTT. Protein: CASNAFRNTIYF.

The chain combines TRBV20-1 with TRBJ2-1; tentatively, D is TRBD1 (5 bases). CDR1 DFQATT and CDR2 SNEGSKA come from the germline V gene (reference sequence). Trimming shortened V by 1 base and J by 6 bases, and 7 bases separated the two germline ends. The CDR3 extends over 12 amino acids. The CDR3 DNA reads TGCAGTGCTAGAGGGGGCTTCAATGAGCAGTTCTTC. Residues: CSARGGFNEQFF.

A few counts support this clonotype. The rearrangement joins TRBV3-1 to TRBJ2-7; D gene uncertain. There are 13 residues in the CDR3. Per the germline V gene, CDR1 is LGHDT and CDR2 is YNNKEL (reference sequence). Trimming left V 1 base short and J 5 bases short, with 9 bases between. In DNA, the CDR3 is TGTGCCAGCAGCCAAGTCCCTGGCGACGAGCAGTACTTC. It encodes CASSQVPGDEQYF.

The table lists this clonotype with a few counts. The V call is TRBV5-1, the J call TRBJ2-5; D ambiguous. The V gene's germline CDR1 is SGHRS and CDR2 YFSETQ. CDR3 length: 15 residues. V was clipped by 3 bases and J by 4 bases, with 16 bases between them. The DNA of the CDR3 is TGCGCCAGCAGCTGGAGCCGCGGACCGAGAGAGACCCAGTACTTC. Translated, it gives CASSWSRGPRETQYF.

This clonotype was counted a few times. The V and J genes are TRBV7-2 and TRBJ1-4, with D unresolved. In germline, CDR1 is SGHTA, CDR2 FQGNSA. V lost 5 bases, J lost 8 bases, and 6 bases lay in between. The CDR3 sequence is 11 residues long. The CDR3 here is CASSRREKLFF. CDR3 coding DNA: TGTGCCAGCAGCCGCCGAGAAAAACTGTTTTTT.

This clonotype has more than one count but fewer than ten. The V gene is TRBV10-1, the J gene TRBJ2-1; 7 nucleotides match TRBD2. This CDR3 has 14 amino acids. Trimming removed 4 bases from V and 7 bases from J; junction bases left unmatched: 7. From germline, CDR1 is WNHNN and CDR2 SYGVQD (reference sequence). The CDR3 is CASSADGRENEQFF. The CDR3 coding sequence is TGCGCCAGCAGTGCAGATGGGCGGGAGAATGAGCAGTTCTTC.

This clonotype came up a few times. The CDR3 protein is CASSLVSSGTSGANVLTF. The CDR3 DNA reads as TGTGCCAGCAGCTTAGTATCTAGCGGGACATCGGGGGCCAACGTCCTGACTTTC. The V call is TRBV11-2, the J call TRBJ2-6; the match to TRBD2 covers 9 bases. Trimming cost V 1 base and J 4 bases; bases outside gene matches: 8. The CDR3 totals 18 residues. Germline V gives CDR1 SGHAT, CDR2 FQNNGV. Supplemented by reference TRBV11-2 and TRBJ2-6, the full variable domain reads EAGVAQSPRYKIIEKRQSVAFWCNPISGHATLYWYQQILGQGPKLLIQFQNNGVVDDSQLPKDRFSAERLKGVDSTLKIQPAKLEDSAVYLCASSLVSSGTSGANVLTFGAGSRLTVL.

CDR3 coding DNA: TGTGCCAGCAGCTTAACAAAGCCCCTTTTGCACTACAATGAGCAGTTCTTC. Amino acid sequence: CASSLTKPLLHYNEQFF. The chain employs TRBV7-2 and TRBJ2-1; D gene unclear. The CDR3 runs to 17 residues. Trimming removed 2 bases from V and 3 bases from J, with 17 bases in between. Germline V CDR1 and CDR2: SGHTA, FQGNSA.

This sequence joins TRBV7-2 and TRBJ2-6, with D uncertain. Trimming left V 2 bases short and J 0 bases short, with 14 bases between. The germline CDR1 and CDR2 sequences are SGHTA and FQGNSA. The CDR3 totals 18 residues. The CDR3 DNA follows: TGTGCCAGCAGCTTAACGGCAGGAATTATCTCTGGGGCCAACGTCCTGACTTTC. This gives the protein CASSLTAGIISGANVLTF.

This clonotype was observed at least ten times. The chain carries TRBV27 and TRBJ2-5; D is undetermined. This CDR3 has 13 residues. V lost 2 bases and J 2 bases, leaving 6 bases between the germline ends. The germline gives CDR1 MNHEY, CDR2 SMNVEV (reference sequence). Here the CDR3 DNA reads TGTGCCAGCAGTTTAATAGCACAAGAGACCCAGTACTTC. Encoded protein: CASSLIAQETQYF.

CDR3 DNA: TGTGCCAGCTCACCACAGATGCGGGGAGGGGATACGCAGTATTTT. Residues: CASSPQMRGGDTQYF. V is TRBV18 and J is TRBJ2-3, with TRBD2 matching 7 bases. Germline V gene sequence: CDR1 KGHSH, CDR2 LQKENI. Trimming took 1 base from V and 6 from J; bases not matched to a gene: 7. The CDR3 is 15 residues long. The variable domain in full, completed from reference TRBV18 and TRBJ2-3, reads NAGVMQNPRHLVRRRGQEARLRCSPMKGHSHVYWYRQLPEEGLKFMVYLQKENIIDESGMPKERFSAEFPKEGPSILRIQQVVRGDSAAYFCASSPQMRGGDTQYFGPGTRLTVL.

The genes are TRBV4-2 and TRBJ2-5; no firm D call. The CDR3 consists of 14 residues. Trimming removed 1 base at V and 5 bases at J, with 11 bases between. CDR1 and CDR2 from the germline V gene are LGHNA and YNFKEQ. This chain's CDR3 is CASSQAKGSETQYF. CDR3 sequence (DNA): TGTGCCAGCAGCCAAGCGAAGGGTAGCGAGACCCAGTACTTC.

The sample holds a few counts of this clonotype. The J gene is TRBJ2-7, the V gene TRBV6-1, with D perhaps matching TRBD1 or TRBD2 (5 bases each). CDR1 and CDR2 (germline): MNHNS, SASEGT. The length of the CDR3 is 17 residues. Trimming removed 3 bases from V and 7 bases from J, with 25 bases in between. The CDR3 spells CASSDRDKGHGLWEQYV. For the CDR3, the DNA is TGTGCCAGCAGTGATCGGGATAAGGGGCACGGACTTTGGGAGCAGTACGTC.

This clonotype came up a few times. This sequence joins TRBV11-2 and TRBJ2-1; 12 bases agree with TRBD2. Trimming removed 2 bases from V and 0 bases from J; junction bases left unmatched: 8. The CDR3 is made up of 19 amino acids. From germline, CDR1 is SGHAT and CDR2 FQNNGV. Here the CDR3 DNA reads TGTGCCAGCAGCTTAAGATCTAGCGGGAGGGATGCCTCCTACAATGAGCAGTTCTTC. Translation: CASSLRSSGRDASYNEQFF.

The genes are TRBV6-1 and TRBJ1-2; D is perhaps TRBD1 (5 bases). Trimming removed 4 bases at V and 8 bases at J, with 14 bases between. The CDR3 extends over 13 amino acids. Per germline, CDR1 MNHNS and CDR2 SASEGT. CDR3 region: CASSALIDRGYTF. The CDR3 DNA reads TGTGCCAGCAGTGCCTTGATTGACAGAGGCTACACCTTC.

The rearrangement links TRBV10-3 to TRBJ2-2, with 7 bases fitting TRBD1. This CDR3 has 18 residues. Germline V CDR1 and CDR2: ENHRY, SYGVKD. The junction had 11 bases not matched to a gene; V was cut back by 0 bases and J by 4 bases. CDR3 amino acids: CAISESRAKTGPTGELFF. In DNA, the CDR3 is TGTGCCATCAGTGAGTCTCGGGCGAAGACAGGGCCCACCGGGGAGCTGTTTTTT.

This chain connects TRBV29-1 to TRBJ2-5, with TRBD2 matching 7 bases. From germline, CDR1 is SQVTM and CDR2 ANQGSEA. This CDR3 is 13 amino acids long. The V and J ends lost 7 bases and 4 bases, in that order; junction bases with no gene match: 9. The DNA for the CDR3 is TGCAGCGCTCTCGGGAGGATAGGAGAGACCCAGTACTTC. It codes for CSALGRIGETQYF.

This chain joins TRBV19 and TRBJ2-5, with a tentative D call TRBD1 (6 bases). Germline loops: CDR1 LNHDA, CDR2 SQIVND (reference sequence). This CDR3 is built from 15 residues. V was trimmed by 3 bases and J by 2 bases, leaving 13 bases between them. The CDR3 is CASSMGTTFQETQYF. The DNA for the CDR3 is TGTGCCAGTAGTATGGGGACAACTTTTCAAGAGACCCAGTACTTC.

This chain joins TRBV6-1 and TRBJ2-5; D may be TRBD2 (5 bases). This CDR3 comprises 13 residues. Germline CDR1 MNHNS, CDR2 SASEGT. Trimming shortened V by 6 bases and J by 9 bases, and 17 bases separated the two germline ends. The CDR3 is CASRENRGKSQYF. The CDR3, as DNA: TGTGCCAGCAGGGAAAACAGAGGGAAGTCCCAGTACTTC.